The 26 T cell receptor beta chains below were found in one sample sequenced in a study of Graves' ophthalmopathy and Graves' hyperthyroidism. The TCR beta CDR3 regions underwent amplification from RNA transcripts. The first round was an RT-PCR with HTBI primers, and the second round was a multiplex PCR. MiXCR was run by TCRdb on the multiplex PCR reads, yielding one entry per CDR3 protein. The sample yields about 700,000 distinct CDR3 sequences, more than 40% seen once. The source material was peripheral blood. These receptors all stem from an adult man with Graves' ophthalmopathy.

In its sample, this clonotype was seen many times. V usage is TRBV25-1 and J usage is TRBJ2-3, with no clear D. Trimming took off 4 bases at V and 0 bases at J, with 11 bases between the two ends. The CDR3 sequence is 15 residues long. CDR1 and CDR2 (germline): MGHDK, SYGVNS. The CDR3 reads CASSGSHGSTDTQYF. CDR3 sequence (DNA): TGTGCCAGCAGTGGCTCGCACGGTAGCACAGATACGCAGTATTTT.

CDR3 protein: CAISATGLSYEQYF. The CDR3 nucleotides are TGTGCCATCAGTGCGACAGGTCTCTCCTACGAGCAGTACTTC. The chain is built from TRBV10-3 and TRBJ2-7; a possible D gene is TRBD1 (6 bases). The length of the CDR3 is 14 residues. Trimming took 4 bases from V and 0 from J, leaving 10 bases between them. From germline, CDR1 is ENHRY and CDR2 SYGVKD.

Only a few counts were recorded for this clonotype. This clone may be a read error of a much larger clone one base away. V and J are TRBV10-3 and TRBJ2-2; tentatively, D is TRBD2 (6 bases). There are 14 residues in the CDR3. The V gene lost 7 bases and the J gene lost 7 bases, with 16 bases spanning the gap. Germline values: CDR1 ENHRY, CDR2 SYGVKD. This CDR3 is CAINDVRENGELFF. Here the CDR3 DNA reads TGTGCCATCAATGATGTCCGGGAGAACGGGGAGCTGTTTTTT.

This clonotype was observed many times. The CDR3 DNA sequence: TGTGCCAGCACCTGGAGACAGGGCTACACTGAAGCTTTCTTT. Amino acid sequence: CASTWRQGYTEAFF. The chain carries TRBV12-3 or TRBV12-4 and TRBJ1-1; 7 bases map to TRBD1. The CDR3 has 14 residues. The V and J ends lost 7 bases and 3 bases, in that order; junction bases with no gene match: 8.

On this clonotype: A much bigger clone sits one base away, suggesting this may be a read error. The rearrangement uses TRBV12-3 or TRBV12-4 and TRBJ1-2, with a tentative D call TRBD1 (5 bases). Trimming shortened V by 0 bases and J by 4 bases, and 12 bases separated the two germline ends. There are 15 residues in the CDR3. The CDR3 is CASSLAPGLGYGYTF. Written as DNA, the CDR3 is TGTGCCAGCAGTTTAGCGCCAGGGCTTGGCTATGGCTACACCTTC.

This clonotype has at least ten counts. The V gene is TRBV7-9, the J gene TRBJ2-7; possible D gene TRBD2, 6 bases. Germline V CDR1 and CDR2: SEHNR, FQNEAQ (reference sequence). This CDR3 is built from 11 residues. The germline V and J ends were trimmed by 4 bases and 6 bases, with 7 bases remaining between them. CDR3 DNA: TGTGCCAGCAGCTACGGGGGCGAGCAGTACTTC. It codes for CASSYGGEQYF.

V usage is TRBV12-3 or TRBV12-4 and J usage is TRBJ1-4; 12 bases are a match to TRBD1. Trimming removed 5 bases from V and 6 bases from J; junction bases left unmatched: 10. The CDR3 consists of 17 residues. For the CDR3, the DNA is TGTGCCAGCAGTGGCGGGACAGGGGGCTTTCTTTATGAAAAACTGTTTTTT. Translating it yields CASSGGTGGFLYEKLFF.

This rearrangement joins TRBV19 to TRBJ2-2, with D perhaps TRBD1 (6 bases). Germline CDR1 reads LNHDA; CDR2 reads SQIVND (reference sequence). This CDR3 contains 14 residues. The V gene lost 6 bases and the J gene lost 6 bases, with 14 bases spanning the gap. CDR3 DNA sequence: TGTGCCAGTAGGTCTAGGGGGATGTCCGGGGAGCTGTTTTTT. This sequence encodes CASRSRGMSGELFF.

This rearrangement joins TRBV12-3 or TRBV12-4 to TRBJ2-5; 8 positions match TRBD1. Germline trimming cut 6 bases from V and 9 bases from J; bases unmatched to any gene: 9. This CDR3 spans 13 amino acids. The CDR3 reads CASRGQGGQPQYF. The DNA of the CDR3 is TGTGCCAGCAGAGGACAGGGCGGTCAGCCCCAGTACTTC.

Ten or more counts support this clonotype. The CDR3 DNA reads as TGTGCCACCAGTGACCACGGGTCGTACACCGGGGAGCTGTTTTTT. Its protein is CATSDHGSYTGELFF. The chain uses TRBV24-1 and TRBJ2-2; no definite D call. Trimming took 4 bases from V and 3 from J, leaving 11 bases between them. The CDR3 totals 15 residues. The germline V gene encodes CDR1 KGHDR and CDR2 SFDVKD.

In regard to this clonotype: A single base separates this from a much larger clone, so it may be a read error. The J gene is TRBJ1-1, the V gene TRBV12-3 or TRBV12-4; D not certain. This CDR3 has 14 residues. CDR3 nucleotide sequence: TGTGCCAGCAGTTACGAAACCTACAACAGTGAAGCTTTCTTT. Its translation: CASSYETYNSEAFF.

This clonotype was seen repeatedly, ten times or more. The chain couples TRBV20-1 to TRBJ2-5; D may be TRBD2 (5 bases). The CDR3 covers 14 residues. Per the germline V gene, CDR1 is DFQATT and CDR2 is SNEGSKA (reference sequence). Between the trimmed V and J ends, which lost 1 base and 5 bases, there was a span of 14 bases. The CDR3 region has the DNA TGCAGTGCTAGAGCTGGGGAGTCTGGGGAGACCCAGTACTTC. This encodes CSARAGESGETQYF.

Of note for this clonotype: Given the absence of the conserved phenylalanine or tryptophan at the CDR3 end, a read error is likely. The chain couples TRBV7-2 to TRBJ1-2, with D perhaps TRBD1 (6 bases). Germline CDR1 reads SGHTA; CDR2 reads FQGNSA. CDR3 size: 14 residues. V shed 1 base and J shed 3 bases, with 9 bases lying between them. The CDR3 reads CASSLEGGDYGYTL. The CDR3 nucleotides are TGTGCCAGCAGCTTAGAAGGGGGGGACTATGGCTACACCCTC.

This clonotype was found many times. The gene calls are TRBV5-1 and TRBJ1-1, with 8 bases lining up with TRBD1. The trim removed 5 bases at V and 0 bases at J, leaving 3 bases unmatched. CDR1 SGHRS and CDR2 YFSETQ come from the germline V gene. The CDR3 runs 14 residues. CDR3 residues: CASRGQAMNTEAFF. Written as DNA, the CDR3 is TGCGCCAGCAGGGGACAGGCAATGAACACTGAAGCTTTCTTT.

The table lists this clonotype with many counts. The CDR3 DNA reads TGTGCCAGCAGCGTCAAGGGGGACAGGGCCTACGAGCAGTACTTC. Translating gives CASSVKGDRAYEQYF. The chain uses TRBV9 and TRBJ2-7; 9 nucleotides match TRBD1. Germline V CDR1 and CDR2: SGDLS, YYNGEE. The CDR3 is 15 residues long. With V trimmed by 2 bases and J by 2 bases, 5 bases remained unmatched.

The rearrangement joins TRBV25-1 to TRBJ2-6; no reliable D call. CDR1 MGHDK and CDR2 SYGVNS come from the germline V gene. The V and J ends lost 8 bases and 0 bases respectively, with 17 bases between them. The CDR3 is made up of 17 amino acids. The DNA for the CDR3 is TGTGCCAGCCAAGATCAGGTGATCGGCTCTGGGGCCAACGTCCTGACTTTC. It encodes CASQDQVIGSGANVLTF.

V is TRBV2 and J is TRBJ2-7, with 12 positions matching TRBD2. CDR1 SNHLY and CDR2 FYNNEI come from the germline V gene. Trimming cost V 3 bases and J 4 bases; bases outside gene matches: 7. The CDR3 is made up of 16 amino acids. The CDR3 DNA reads TGTGCCAGCAGTGATAGGCTAGCGGGAGGGCCTTACGAGCAGTACTTC. Protein sequence: CASSDRLAGGPYEQYF.

The chain uses TRBV29-1 and TRBJ2-5; D ambiguous. The germline CDR1 and CDR2 sequences are SQVTM and ANQGSEA. The CDR3 extends over 15 amino acids. CDR3 sequence (DNA): TGCAGTGCTCCTAAAACATCCTCTGATCAAGAGACCCAGTACTTC. This sequence encodes CSAPKTSSDQETQYF.

A note on this clonotype: A much larger clone lies one base from this, so it may be a read error. The V and J genes are TRBV25-1 and TRBJ2-5; D gene unclear. This CDR3 has 12 residues. Per the germline V gene, CDR1 is MGHDK and CDR2 is SYGVNS. CDR3 protein: CATSERAETQYF. In DNA, the CDR3 is TGTGCCACCAGTGAGAGAGCAGAGACCCAGTACTTC.

Here the CDR3 reads CASSHSTAVYTF. The CDR3 DNA sequence: TGCGCCAGCAGCCATTCAACGGCAGTCTACACCTTC. The chain employs TRBV4-3 and TRBJ1-2; the D is unclear. The V and J ends lost 3 bases and 10 bases respectively, with 12 bases between them. The CDR3 has 12 residues. The germline V gene has CDR1 LGHNA and CDR2 YSLEER.

For this clonotype: One junction end does not reproduce the germline sequence, and a read error may be involved. The genes are TRBV9 and TRBJ1-4, with D unresolved. The CDR3 consists of 14 residues. Germline values: CDR1 SGDLS, CDR2 YYNGEE. CDR3 region: CASSGSNTDEKLVF. In nucleotides, the CDR3 is TGTGCCAGCAGCGGAAGTAATACAGATGAAAAACTGGTTTTT.

The chain uses TRBV10-3 and TRBJ2-5; 11 nucleotides align to TRBD2. CDR1 and CDR2 (germline): ENHRY, SYGVKD. The CDR3 runs to 15 residues. V lost 10 bases, J lost 0 bases, and 7 bases stayed unmatched. The CDR3 here is CASRPGLADQETQYF. As DNA, the CDR3 is TGTGCCAGCAGGCCGGGACTAGCGGACCAAGAGACCCAGTACTTC.

The chain is built from TRBV7-9 and TRBJ2-2, with TRBD2 identical over 9 bases. Germline loops: CDR1 SEHNR, CDR2 FQNEAQ (reference sequence). The CDR3 runs 16 residues. The trim removed 2 bases at V and 7 bases at J, leaving 8 bases unmatched. Written as DNA, the CDR3 is TGTGCCAGCAGCTTAATAGCGGGGGACCGGCACGGGGAGCTGTTTTTT. This codes for CASSLIAGDRHGELFF.

The V gene is TRBV12-3 or TRBV12-4, the J gene TRBJ1-2; D is perhaps TRBD1 (5 bases). V shed 6 bases and J shed 0 bases, with 11 bases lying between them. CDR3 size: 14 residues. The CDR3: CASRGDRTNYGYTF. CDR3 nucleotide sequence: TGTGCCAGCAGGGGGGACCGCACTAACTATGGCTACACCTTC.

This clonotype showed up many times. The rearrangement uses TRBV10-1 and TRBJ2-7; the D gene is possibly TRBD2 (6 bases). Between the trimmed V and J ends, which lost 6 bases and 2 bases, there was a span of 14 bases. Per germline, CDR1 WNHNN and CDR2 SYGVQD (reference sequence). The CDR3 spans 14 residues. CDR3 sequence reads: CASRFPGLAYEQYF. As DNA, the CDR3 is TGCGCCAGCAGATTTCCGGGACTTGCCTACGAGCAGTACTTC.

This clonotype was picked up a small number of times. V gene TRBV12-3 or TRBV12-4 combines with J gene TRBJ2-5, with a weak D call TRBD2 (6 bases). The CDR3 totals 16 residues. The V and J ends lost 3 bases and 4 bases respectively, with 18 bases between them. CDR3 residues: CASSLDPSGVRETQYF. The DNA of the CDR3 is TGTGCCAGCAGTTTGGATCCCTCGGGAGTAAGAGAGACCCAGTACTTC.